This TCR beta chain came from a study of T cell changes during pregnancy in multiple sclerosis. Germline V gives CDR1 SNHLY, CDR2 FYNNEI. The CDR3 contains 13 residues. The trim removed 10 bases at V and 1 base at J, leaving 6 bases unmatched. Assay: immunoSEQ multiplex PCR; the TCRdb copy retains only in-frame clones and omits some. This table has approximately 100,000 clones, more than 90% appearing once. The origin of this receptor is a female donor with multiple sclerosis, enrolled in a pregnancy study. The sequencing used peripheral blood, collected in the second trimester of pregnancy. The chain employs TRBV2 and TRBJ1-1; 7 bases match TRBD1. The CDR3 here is CAIVTGPNTEAFF. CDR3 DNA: TGTGCCATCGTGACAGGGCCGAACACTGAAGCTTTCTTT.